This T cell receptor beta chain is from a study of response to subunit inactivated influenza vaccine. Study outcomes and limitations: Seasonal influenza vaccination, on each occasion, was suggested by the authors to recruit few new T cells.

Remarks on this clonotype: The antigen remains undetermined.

V gave up 2 bases and J gave up 5 bases, with 4 bases separating them. The germline CDR1 and CDR2 sequences are SGHTA and FQGNSA. The CDR3 contains 11 residues. TCRdb re-derived calls from the RT-PCR reads in MiXCR, one entry per CDR3 protein. The sample has approximately 520,000 distinct CDR3 sequences, about 25% seen once. Sample: CD4+ T cells sorted from PBMCs, taken less than 6 days after vaccination. This chain joins TRBV7-2 and TRBJ2-7; D ambiguous. The sequence was obtained from a man aged 50-60 years who received an inactivated influenza vaccine. CDR3 amino acids: CASSLINEQYF. CDR3 DNA sequence: TGTGCCAGCAGCTTAATAAACGAGCAGTACTTC. Full variable domain (outside the CDR3, taken from reference TRBV7-2 and TRBJ2-7): GAGVSQSPSNKVTEKGKDVELRCDPISGHTALYWYRQSLGQGLEFLIYFQGNSAPDKSGLPSDRFSAERTGGSVSTLTIQRTQQEDSAVYLCASSLINEQYFGPGTRLTVT.